These 7 T cell receptor beta chains came from one sample sequenced in a study of T cell responses to AZD1222 COVID-19 vaccine. Assay: immunoSEQ multiplex PCR; the TCRdb copy retains only in-frame clones and omits some. The sample shows approximately 110,000 clones, 90% to 95% of them seen only once. The input for sequencing was peripheral blood, taken on day 0 of AZD1222 vaccination. These receptor sequences come from an adult in good health.

The CDR3 here is CASSQTLNSPLHF. The CDR3 region has the DNA TGTGCCAGCAGTCAGACACTCAATTCACCCCTCCACTTT. The chain is built from TRBV6-2 or TRBV6-3 and TRBJ1-6, with unresolved D. The germline V gene has CDR1 MNHEY and CDR2 SVGEGT. Trimming took off 5 bases at V and 7 bases at J, with 9 bases between the two ends. This CDR3 spans 13 amino acids.

The CDR3 coding sequence is TGTGCCAGTAGTATTAGCAGGGGTAAAAACATTCAGTACTTC. Translation: CASSISRGKNIQYF. The V gene is TRBV19, the J gene TRBJ2-4; possible D gene TRBD1, 6 bases. V lost 3 bases to trimming and J lost 4 bases, with 10 bases between them. This CDR3 has 14 residues. CDR1 LNHDA and CDR2 SQIVND come from the germline V gene (reference sequence).

CDR3 sequence (DNA): TGTGCCAGCAGTTACTCGAGGAGCCCGGACCCCTACGAGCAGTACTTC. Its translation is CASSYSRSPDPYEQYF. This chain connects TRBV6-5 to TRBJ2-7, with unresolved D. In germline, CDR1 is MNHEY, CDR2 SVGAGI. Trimming shortened V by 0 bases and J by 2 bases, and 14 bases separated the two germline ends. The CDR3 sequence is 16 residues long.

The genes are TRBV21-1 and TRBJ1-2. TRBV21-1 is a documented pseudogene. The CDR3 runs 16 residues. CDR3 loop: CASPDRRAKAVYGYTF. The CDR3 nucleotides read TGTGCCAGCCCCGACAGGAGGGCCAAAGCCGTCTATGGCTACACCTTC.

The V gene is TRBV7-2, the J gene TRBJ2-4, with D perhaps TRBD2 (5 bases). The CDR3 runs to 15 residues. Between the trimmed V and J ends, which lost 5 bases and 6 bases, there was a span of 17 bases. The germline V gene encodes CDR1 SGHTA and CDR2 FQGNSA. The CDR3 region is CASSPRPGRLNIQYF. CDR3 DNA sequence: TGTGCCAGCAGCCCACGGCCGGGGAGATTAAACATTCAGTACTTC.

The chain is built from TRBV19 and TRBJ2-7; D not certain. Germline loops: CDR1 LNHDA, CDR2 SQIVND (reference sequence). Trimming took off 3 bases at V and 0 bases at J, with 9 bases between the two ends. This CDR3 comprises 14 residues. CDR3: CASSIFGDSYEQYF. CDR3 in DNA: TGTGCCAGTAGTATTTTTGGGGACTCCTACGAGCAGTACTTC.

The V and J genes are TRBV15 and TRBJ2-7; 7 nucleotides align to TRBD2. CDR3 length equals 16 residues. The trim removed 7 bases at V and 5 bases at J, leaving 17 bases unmatched. Germline loops: CDR1 LNHNV, CDR2 YYDKDF (reference sequence). The CDR3 sequence: CATTSGRAGLRDEQYF. The CDR3 region has the DNA TGTGCCACCACCTCGGGACGAGCGGGACTGAGAGACGAGCAGTACTTC. The variable domain in full, completed from reference TRBV15 and TRBJ2-7, reads DAMVIQNPRYQVTQFGKPVTLSCSQTLNHNVMYWYQQKSSQAPKLLFHYYDKDFNNEADTPDNFQSRRPNTSFCFLDIRSPGLGDTAMYLCATTSGRAGLRDEQYFGPGTRLTVT.